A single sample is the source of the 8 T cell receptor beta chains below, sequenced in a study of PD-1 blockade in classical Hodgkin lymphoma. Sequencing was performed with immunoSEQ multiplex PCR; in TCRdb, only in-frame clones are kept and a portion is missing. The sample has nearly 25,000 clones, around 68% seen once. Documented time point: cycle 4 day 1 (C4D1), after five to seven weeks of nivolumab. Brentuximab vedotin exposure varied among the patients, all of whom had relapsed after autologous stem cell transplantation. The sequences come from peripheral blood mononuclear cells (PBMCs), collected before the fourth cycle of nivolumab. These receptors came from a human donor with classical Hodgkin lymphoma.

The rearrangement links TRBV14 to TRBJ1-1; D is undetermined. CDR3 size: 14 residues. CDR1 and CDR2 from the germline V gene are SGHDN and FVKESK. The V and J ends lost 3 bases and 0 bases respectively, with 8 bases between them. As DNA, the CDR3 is TGTGCCAGCAGCCAGCCAGGTATGAACACTGAAGCTTTCTTT. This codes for CASSQPGMNTEAFF.

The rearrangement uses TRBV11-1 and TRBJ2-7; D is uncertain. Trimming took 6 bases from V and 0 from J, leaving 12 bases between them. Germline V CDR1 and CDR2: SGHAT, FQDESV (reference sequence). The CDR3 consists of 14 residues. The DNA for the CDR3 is TGTGCCAGCAGTCCCAGACTTAGCTCCTACGAGCAGTACTTC. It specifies CASSPRLSSYEQYF.

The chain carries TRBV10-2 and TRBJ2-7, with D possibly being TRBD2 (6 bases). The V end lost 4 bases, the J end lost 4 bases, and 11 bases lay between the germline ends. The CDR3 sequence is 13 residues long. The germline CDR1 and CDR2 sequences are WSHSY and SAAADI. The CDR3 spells CASSAGVTYEQYV. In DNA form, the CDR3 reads TGCGCCAGCAGTGCGGGGGTAACGTACGAGCAGTACGTC.

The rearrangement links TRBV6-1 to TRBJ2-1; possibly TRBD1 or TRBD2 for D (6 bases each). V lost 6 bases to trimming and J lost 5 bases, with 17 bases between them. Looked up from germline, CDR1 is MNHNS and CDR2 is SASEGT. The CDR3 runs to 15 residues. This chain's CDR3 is CASRAGGSGNNEQFF. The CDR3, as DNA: TGTGCCAGCAGGGCCGGGGGCTCCGGGAACAATGAGCAGTTCTTC.

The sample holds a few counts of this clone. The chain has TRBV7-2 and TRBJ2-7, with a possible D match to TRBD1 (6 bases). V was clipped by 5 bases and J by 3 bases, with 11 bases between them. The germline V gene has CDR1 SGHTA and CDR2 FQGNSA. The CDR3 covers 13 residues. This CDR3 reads CASSPRTDYEQYV. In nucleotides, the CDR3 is TGTGCCAGCAGCCCCCGGACAGACTACGAGCAGTACGTC.

In nucleotides, the CDR3 is TGCAGCGTTGAAGAGGACGAAGGGATCTATGGCTACACCTTC. It specifies CSVEEDEGIYGYTF. The chain joins TRBV29-1 to TRBJ1-2; D gene ambiguous. The germline CDR1 and CDR2 sequences are SQVTM and ANQGSEA. The CDR3 is 14 residues long. V was shortened by 0 bases and J by 4 bases, with 12 bases between the two germline ends. Filled out from reference TRBV29-1 and TRBJ1-2, the complete variable domain reads SAVISQKPSRDICQRGTSLTIQCQVDSQVTMMFWYRQQPGQSLTLIATANQGSEATYESGFVIDKFPISRPNLTFSTLTVSNMSPEDSSIYLCSVEEDEGIYGYTFGSGTRLTVV.

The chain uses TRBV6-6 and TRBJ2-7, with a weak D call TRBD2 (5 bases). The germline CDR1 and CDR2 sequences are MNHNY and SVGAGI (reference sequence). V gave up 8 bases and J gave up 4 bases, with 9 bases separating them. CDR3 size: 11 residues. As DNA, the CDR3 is TGTGCCAGCCTCTCGGGGTACGAGCAGTACTTC. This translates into CASLSGYEQYF.

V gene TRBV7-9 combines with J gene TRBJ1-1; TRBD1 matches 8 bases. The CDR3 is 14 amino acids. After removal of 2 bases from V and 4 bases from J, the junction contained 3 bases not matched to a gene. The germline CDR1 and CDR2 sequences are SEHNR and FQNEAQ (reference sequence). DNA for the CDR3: TGTGCCAGCAGCTTAACAGGGGGGGCCACTGAAGCTTTCTTT. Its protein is CASSLTGGATEAFF.